The T cell receptor beta chain described here comes from a study of T cells after yellow fever vaccination. Findings of the study overall: Most primary-vaccination clones recurred post-booster (around 95% CD4, around 88% CD8). Peak timing came faster in the weaker secondary response, day 5 versus 15.

This clonotype was found many times. The antigen is undetermined. For TCR, cDNA came from 5'RACE template switching, which added a universal primer site and UMIs. One entry per CDR3 protein results from TCRdb running MiXCR on the 5' RACE reads. The sample records about 300,000 distinct CDR3 sequences, 8.7% being singletons. The CDR3 extends over 16 amino acids. The germline CDR1 and CDR2 sequences are SGHVS and FNYEAQ. The V end lost 1 base, the J end lost 2 bases, and 14 bases lay between the germline ends. The sample was CD4+ T cells sorted from PBMCs, taken 5 days after the yellow fever booster vaccination. This chain links TRBV7-6 with TRBJ2-5, with D uncertain. The sequence derives from a young man who received the YFV17D yellow fever vaccine. CDR3 in DNA: TGTGCCAGCAGCTTAGTGGTAGGGATCCGGCAAGAGACCCAGTACTTC. This codes for CASSLVVGIRQETQYF.